One and the same sample provided the 20 T cell receptor beta chains below, sequenced in a study of cytomegalovirus exposure and HLA in healthy donors. Assay: immunoSEQ multiplex PCR; the TCRdb copy retains only in-frame clones and omits some. The table has under 300,000 clones, 80% to 90% seen once; the top ten hold about 1%. Material: PBMCs. These receptors were collected from a woman under 30 in good health and CMV-seronegative.

This clone is a singleton in its sample. The chain links TRBV28 to TRBJ2-3; 7 nucleotides align to TRBD2. This CDR3 is 16 amino acids long. The V gene end was trimmed by 3 bases and the J gene end by 0 bases; junction bases not matched to a gene: 6. CDR1 and CDR2 (germline): MDHEN, SYDVKM. CDR3 nucleotides: TGTGCCAGCAGTTTCGTTCCTAGCGGAAGCACAGATACGCAGTATTTT. It yields the protein CASSFVPSGSTDTQYF. Using reference TRBV28 and TRBJ2-3 for the parts outside the CDR3, the full variable domain is DVKVTQSSRYLVKRTGEKVFLECVQDMDHENMFWYRQDPGLGLRLIYFSYDVKMKEKGDIPEGYSVSREKKERFSLILESASTNQTSMYLCASSFVPSGSTDTQYFGPGTRLTVL.

With respect to this clone: This sample also contains other DNA sequences that code for the same CDR3. V is TRBV9 and J is TRBJ2-6; possibly TRBD1 for D (6 bases). Trimming removed 1 base from V and 4 bases from J, with 9 bases in between. Germline assignment: CDR1 SGDLS and CDR2 YYNGEE. The length of the CDR3 is 15 residues. CDR3 coding DNA: TGTGCCAGCAGCGTACAGGGGTCAGGGGCCAACGTCCTGACTTTC. This translates into CASSVQGSGANVLTF.

DNA of the CDR3: TGCGCCAGCTCGCCCAAGCGGGAGACGTACGAGCAGTACTTC. This encodes CASSPKRETYEQYF. The chain combines TRBV5-1 with TRBJ2-7; 8 bases are shared with TRBD2. The V and J ends lost 7 bases and 4 bases, in that order; junction bases with no gene match: 10. This CDR3 has 14 residues. In germline, CDR1 is SGHRS, CDR2 YFSETQ.

This chain links TRBV6-5 with TRBJ2-7; D perhaps matches TRBD2 (5 bases). There are 15 residues in the CDR3. Germline lookup yields CDR1 MNHEY and CDR2 SVGAGI. V was trimmed by 5 bases and J by 0 bases, leaving 14 bases between them. The CDR3 region has the DNA TGTGCCAGCAGTCAATCGGCGGGTAGCTCCTACGAGCAGTACTTC. The encoded protein is CASSQSAGSSYEQYF.

The chain couples TRBV2 to TRBJ2-4, with a tentative D call TRBD2 (5 bases). V dropped 7 bases and J dropped 5 bases, with 12 bases sitting between them. Germline CDR1 SNHLY, CDR2 FYNNEI. The CDR3 has 13 residues. This chain's CDR3 is CASKLTGENIQYF. The CDR3 DNA sequence: TGTGCCAGCAAACTCACCGGGGAAAACATTCAGTACTTC.

The count of this clone is one. The chain combines TRBV30 with TRBJ1-1, with 11 bases matching TRBD1. J lost 5 bases, V lost 3 bases, and 14 bases had no gene match. Per germline, CDR1 GTSNPN and CDR2 SVGIG (reference sequence). The CDR3 has 17 residues. The CDR3 reads CAWSFLGDRGVYTEAFF. CDR3 bases: TGTGCCTGGAGCTTCCTCGGGGACAGGGGGGTTTATACTGAAGCTTTCTTT. Using reference TRBV30 and TRBJ1-1 for the parts outside the CDR3, the full variable domain is SQTIHQWPATLVQPVGSPLSLECTVEGTSNPNLYWYRQAAGRGLQLLFYSVGIGQISSEVPQNLSASRPQDRQFILSSKKLLLSDSGFYLCAWSFLGDRGVYTEAFFGQGTRLTVV.

This clone came up once. V gene TRBV7-9 combines with J gene TRBJ2-3, with TRBD1 matching 8 bases. The CDR3 totals 14 residues. Germline V gives CDR1 SEHNR, CDR2 FQNEAQ (reference sequence). Trimming took 3 bases from V and 3 from J; bases not matched to a gene: 2. CDR3 nucleotide sequence: TGTGCCAGCAGCTTTGGACAGGGAACAGATACGCAGTATTTT. Translated, it gives CASSFGQGTDTQYF.

J is TRBJ1-2 and V is TRBV12-2. TRBV12-2 is described as a pseudogene. The CDR3 is 18 amino acids. The CDR3 DNA reads as TGTGCAAGTCGCGACCCATGGGGAGGGGTCGTTGATTACTATGGCTACACCTTC. This translates into CASRDPWGGVVDYYGYTF.

Only a few counts were recorded for this clone. The genes are TRBV28 and TRBJ1-2; 7 positions agree with TRBD1. V shed 4 bases, J shed 3 bases, and the junction held 8 bases outside the gene matches. The CDR3 has 15 residues. CDR1 MDHEN and CDR2 SYDVKM come from the germline V gene. CDR3 residues: CASSSAQGVDYGYTF. CDR3 nucleotides: TGTGCCAGCAGTTCCGCCCAGGGGGTAGACTATGGCTACACCTTC.

The chain employs TRBV2 and TRBJ1-4, with 7 bases that match TRBD1. This CDR3 is built from 15 residues. The V segment lost 5 bases and the J segment 7 bases; nucleotides outside the gene matches: 10. Germline V CDR1 and CDR2: SNHLY, FYNNEI. The CDR3 loop reads CASSLDRVGGEKLFF. For the CDR3, the DNA is TGTGCCAGCAGTCTCGACAGGGTCGGGGGTGAAAAACTGTTTTTT.

The rearrangement uses TRBV28 and TRBJ1-6; D is unresolved. Trimming removed 6 bases at V and 10 bases at J, with 13 bases between. This CDR3 is 13 amino acids long. In germline, CDR1 is MDHEN, CDR2 SYDVKM. The DNA for the CDR3 is TGTGCCAGCAGAAGACAAGAGGGCTCACCCCTCCACTTT. It is translated as CASRRQEGSPLHF.

In its sample, this clone was seen once. V and J are TRBV7-2 and TRBJ2-7, with 7 bases fitting TRBD1. Trimming cost V 5 bases and J 1 base; bases outside gene matches: 11. This CDR3 comprises 16 residues. Germline lookup yields CDR1 SGHTA and CDR2 FQGNSA. The CDR3 nucleotides read TGTGCCAGCAGCCCCCGGACAGGTTCAATATCCTACGAGCAGTACTTC. Translating it yields CASSPRTGSISYEQYF.

The chain's CDR3 is CAWSRTSGSLHEQYF. CDR3 nucleotides: TGTGCCTGGAGTAGGACTAGCGGGAGCCTACACGAGCAGTACTTC. The chain combines TRBV30 with TRBJ2-7; 13 nucleotides match TRBD2. This CDR3 comprises 15 residues. The ends lost 2 bases at V and 5 bases at J; junction bases unmatched: 6. From germline, CDR1 is GTSNPN and CDR2 SVGIG (reference sequence).

The rearrangement links TRBV28 to TRBJ1-2; D call uncertain. CDR3 length equals 11 residues. Trimming took off 6 bases at V and 3 bases at J, with 5 bases between the two ends. Looked up from germline, CDR1 is MDHEN and CDR2 is SYDVKM. The CDR3 sequence is CASSLYYGYTF. The CDR3 bases are TGTGCCAGCAGCCTGTACTATGGCTACACCTTC.

This clone was picked up a small number of times. The rearrangement joins TRBV4-3 to TRBJ2-7; 10 nucleotides agree with TRBD2. Germline V lookup: CDR1 LGHNA, CDR2 YSLEER. This CDR3 has 15 amino acids. The V segment lost 1 base and the J segment 1 base; nucleotides outside the gene matches: 1. The CDR3 is CASSQASGRSYEQYF. In DNA, the CDR3 is TGCGCCAGCAGCCAAGCTAGCGGGAGATCCTACGAGCAGTACTTC.

The CDR3 loop is CASSSLLVLGFNEQFF. The CDR3 nucleotides read TGTGCCAGCAGTTCCCTACTAGTCTTAGGGTTCAATGAGCAGTTCTTC. This rearrangement joins TRBV27 to TRBJ2-1; possibly TRBD2 for D (5 bases). V gave up 4 bases and J gave up 6 bases, with 19 bases separating them. The CDR3 consists of 16 residues. CDR1 is MNHEY, CDR2 SMNVEV, per germline (reference sequence).

The chain has TRBV30 and TRBJ1-5; possibly TRBD1 for D (6 bases). Trimming removed 0 bases from V and 7 bases from J, with 13 bases in between. Germline values: CDR1 GTSNPN, CDR2 SVGIG (reference sequence). The CDR3 spans 14 residues. The CDR3 spells CAWSVLRGAQPQHF. CDR3 nucleotide sequence: TGTGCCTGGAGTGTACTCAGGGGCGCGCAGCCCCAGCATTTT.

Points on this clone: Other DNA sequences from this sample encode an identical CDR3 as well. The chain joins TRBV29-1 to TRBJ1-1; D is uncertain. In germline, CDR1 is SQVTM, CDR2 ANQGSEA. Trimming removed 3 bases at V and 0 bases at J, with 8 bases between. This CDR3 contains 13 residues. In DNA form, the CDR3 reads TGCAGCGTTGAGCGGGGTGTGAACACTGAAGCTTTCTTT. This gives the protein CSVERGVNTEAFF.

Only one count was recorded for this clone. The V call is TRBV6-5, the J call TRBJ2-1; 9 bases agree with TRBD2. This CDR3 has 15 residues. Germline assignment: CDR1 MNHEY and CDR2 SVGAGI. Unmatched junction bases numbered 4, after V lost 5 bases and J lost 2 bases. The CDR3 DNA reads as TGTGCCAGCAGTGGCGGGAGGGCCCCCTACAATGAGCAGTTCTTC. Its protein is CASSGGRAPYNEQFF.

The chain employs TRBV10-3 and TRBJ2-7, with TRBD1 matching over 9 bases. The V gene end was trimmed by 6 bases and the J gene end by 2 bases; junction bases not matched to a gene: 5. Germline CDR1 is ENHRY and CDR2 is SYGVKD. This CDR3 region has 14 residues. CDR3 residues: CAISFGTGTYEQYF. The CDR3 DNA reads TGTGCCATCAGCTTTGGGACAGGGACCTACGAGCAGTACTTC.